Presented here are 17 T cell receptor beta chains from one specimen sequenced in a study of response to subunit inactivated influenza vaccine. TCRdb fed the RT-PCR reads into MiXCR, producing one record per CDR3 protein. The table has 710,000 or so distinct CDR3 sequences, approximately 14% seen once. The sequencing used PBMCs from blood, collected 11 to 12 days after vaccination. These receptor sequences come from a man aged 45-60 years who received an inactivated influenza vaccine.

This clonotype was found a few times. At one end the junction does not follow the germline gene, possibly because of a read error. This chain links TRBV6-1 with TRBJ1-1; tentatively, D is TRBD1 (5 bases). This CDR3 spans 15 amino acids. CDR1 and CDR2 from the germline V gene are MNHNS and SASEGT. CDR3 in DNA: TGTGCCACCAGTAGACGAGGCAGGGAGGGCACTGAAGCTTTCTTT. Encoded protein: CATSRRGREGTEAFF.

J is TRBJ1-1 and V is TRBV5-5; TRBD1 agrees at 10 bases. Germline CDR1 is SGHKS and CDR2 is YYEKEE (reference sequence). Trimming removed 0 bases from V and 4 bases from J; junction bases left unmatched: 6. The CDR3 consists of 16 residues. DNA for the CDR3: TGTGCCAGCAGCTTGGCCACAAGGACAGGGGGCACTGAAGCTTTCTTT. It encodes CASSLATRTGGTEAFF.

This clonotype was observed a few times. V usage is TRBV20-1 and J usage is TRBJ2-5, with unresolved D. This CDR3 contains 11 residues. V was shortened by 6 bases and J by 5 bases, with 10 bases between the two germline ends. Looked up from germline, CDR1 is DFQATT and CDR2 is SNEGSKA (reference sequence). The CDR3 nucleotides are TGCAGTGCCGAGGAGTCTGAGACCCAGTACTTC. Protein product: CSAEESETQYF.

This clonotype was picked up many times. The chain joins TRBV15 to TRBJ2-7, with TRBD2 matching 8 bases. This CDR3 is 16 amino acids long. Germline V gene lookup returns CDR1 LNHNV and CDR2 YYDKDF (reference sequence). Trimming removed 1 base from V and 4 bases from J; junction bases left unmatched: 9. In DNA form, the CDR3 reads TGTGCCACCAGCAGAGGGGGACTAGGAGGATATTACGAGCAGTACTTC. Its protein product is CATSRGGLGGYYEQYF.

This clonotype has just a few counts. V usage is TRBV5-1 and J usage is TRBJ2-7; D perhaps matches TRBD1 (5 bases). Germline CDR1 is SGHRS and CDR2 is YFSETQ. The CDR3 sequence is 14 residues long. V dropped 4 bases and J dropped 0 bases, with 11 bases sitting between them. In DNA form, the CDR3 reads TGCGCCAGCAGCCTGACAGCTCTCTCCTACGAGCAGTACTTC. As protein: CASSLTALSYEQYF. The full variable domain, with the rest looked up from reference TRBV5-1 and TRBJ2-7, is KAGVTQTPRYLIKTRGQQVTLSCSPISGHRSVSWYQQTPGQGLQFLFEYFSETQRNKGNFPGRFSGRQFSNSRSEMNVSTLELGDSALYLCASSLTALSYEQYFGPGTRLTVT.

The chain uses TRBV5-1 and TRBJ2-3; perhaps TRBD2 as D (7 bases). Trimming pared 6 bases from V and 0 bases from J, leaving 17 bases between. Germline loops: CDR1 SGHRS, CDR2 YFSETQ. The CDR3 is made up of 16 amino acids. DNA for the CDR3: TGCGCCAGCAAACGGGGAGGGGACAAGAGCACAGATACGCAGTATTTT. Protein product: CASKRGGDKSTDTQYF.

The chain is built from TRBV20-1 and TRBJ2-1, with 12 bases aligning to TRBD2. The ends lost 3 bases at V and 7 bases at J; junction bases unmatched: 4. Germline V gene data show CDR1 as DFQATT and CDR2 as SNEGSKA (reference sequence). The CDR3 runs to 14 residues. This CDR3 is CSASNLAGGNEQFF. The CDR3 region has the DNA TGCAGTGCTAGTAATCTAGCGGGAGGGAATGAGCAGTTCTTC.

This clonotype was observed a handful of times. This rearrangement joins TRBV7-2 to TRBJ2-1, with D unresolved. This CDR3 has 15 residues. V lost 1 base, J lost 9 bases, and 16 bases lay in between. Per germline, CDR1 SGHTA and CDR2 FQGNSA. CDR3 DNA sequence: TGTGCCAGCAGCTTAGTTGGCGGTATTTTAGGTGAGCAGTTCTTC. Amino acid sequence: CASSLVGGILGEQFF. Complete variable domain (other parts from reference TRBV7-2 and TRBJ2-1): GAGVSQSPSNKVTEKGKDVELRCDPISGHTALYWYRQSLGQGLEFLIYFQGNSAPDKSGLPSDRFSAERTGGSVSTLTIQRTQQEDSAVYLCASSLVGGILGEQFFGPGTRLTVL.

V is TRBV25-1 and J is TRBJ2-1; no reliable D call. This CDR3 contains 11 residues. V was pared by 7 bases and J by 3 bases, with 4 bases between. From germline, CDR1 is MGHDK and CDR2 SYGVNS. DNA for the CDR3: TGTGCCAGCATGGACTACAATGAGCAGTTCTTC. This codes for CASMDYNEQFF.

This clonotype was recorded a few times. The chain joins TRBV12-3 or TRBV12-4 to TRBJ2-6; D not certain. There are 13 residues in the CDR3. Trimming removed 7 bases at V and 2 bases at J, with 6 bases between. The DNA for the CDR3 is TGTGCCAGCATCACAACTGGGGCCAACGTCCTGACTTTC. Amino acid sequence: CASITTGANVLTF.

The rearrangement uses TRBV6-1 and TRBJ2-2, with TRBD2 matching over 8 bases. Germline V CDR1 and CDR2: MNHNS, SASEGT. The ends lost 5 bases at V and 3 bases at J; junction bases unmatched: 11. This CDR3 is 17 amino acids long. For the CDR3, the DNA is TGTGCCAGCAGTCGCGGGGTAGCGGGGACTTACACCGGGGAGCTGTTTTTT. It is translated as CASSRGVAGTYTGELFF.

The sample holds many counts of this clonotype. This sequence joins TRBV20-1 and TRBJ1-6, with D perhaps TRBD1 (5 bases). Deletions cut 5 bases from V and 7 bases from J, with 18 bases between. Germline V gene data show CDR1 as DFQATT and CDR2 as SNEGSKA (reference sequence). CDR3 length: 15 amino acids. CDR3 region: CSALPGRAGNSPLHF. In DNA form, the CDR3 reads TGCAGTGCTCTACCGGGCAGGGCGGGAAATTCACCCCTCCACTTT.

This clonotype was found a few times. The genes are TRBV7-2 and TRBJ2-1, with 8 bases lining up with TRBD2. There are 15 residues in the CDR3. V dropped 1 base and J dropped 5; count of bases not matched to a gene: 4. Germline V lookup: CDR1 SGHTA, CDR2 FQGNSA. CDR3 protein: CASSLDGRGHNEQFF. CDR3 nucleotides: TGTGCCAGCAGCTTAGACGGGAGGGGCCACAATGAGCAGTTCTTC.

The chain joins TRBV9 to TRBJ2-1; 12 bases agree with TRBD2. The junction had 7 bases not matched to a gene; V was cut back by 4 bases and J by 8 bases. Germline CDR1 is SGDLS and CDR2 is YYNGEE. This CDR3 has 15 amino acids. The CDR3 sequence is CASSPPLAGGDEQFF. In DNA form, the CDR3 reads TGTGCCAGCAGCCCGCCACTAGCGGGAGGAGATGAGCAGTTCTTC. The variable domain in full, completed from reference TRBV9 and TRBJ2-1, reads DSGVTQTPKHLITATGQRVTLRCSPRSGDLSVYWYQQSLDQGLQFLIQYYNGEERAKGNILERFSAQQFPDLHSELNLSSLELGDSALYFCASSPPLAGGDEQFFGPGTRLTVL.

This clonotype was seen only a few times. J is TRBJ2-3 and V is TRBV5-1; perhaps TRBD1 as D (6 bases). The CDR3 has 15 amino acids. Germline V CDR1 and CDR2: SGHRS, YFSETQ. With 4 bases removed from V and 4 bases from J, the gap between germline ends came to 16 bases. The CDR3 region is CASSRGTPEADTQYF. As DNA, the CDR3 is TGCGCCAGCAGCCGAGGGACACCTGAAGCAGATACGCAGTATTTT.

The chain employs TRBV11-1 and TRBJ2-3; TRBD2 matches 11 bases. Germline CDR1 is SGHAT and CDR2 is FQDESV (reference sequence). The CDR3 is made up of 15 amino acids. J was trimmed by 9 bases and V by 4 bases; bases with no gene match: 9. The CDR3 is CASSSSGRPMGTQYF. CDR3 coding DNA: TGTGCCAGCAGCTCTAGCGGGAGGCCTATGGGGACGCAGTATTTT. The entire variable domain, with the rest obtained from reference TRBV11-1 and TRBJ2-3, is as follows: EAEVAQSPRYKITEKSQAVAFWCDPISGHATLYWYRQILGQGPELLVQFQDESVVDDSQLPKDRFSAERLKGVDSTLKIQPAELGDSAMYLCASSSSGRPMGTQYFGPGTRLTVL.

The genes are TRBV4-2 and TRBJ1-5; D is ambiguous. The CDR3 is made up of 15 amino acids. V dropped 0 bases and J dropped 3 bases, with 9 bases sitting between them. From germline, CDR1 is LGHNA and CDR2 YNFKEQ. CDR3 amino acids: CASSQDRSFNQPQHF. The CDR3 nucleotides read TGTGCCAGCAGCCAAGATCGAAGCTTCAATCAGCCCCAGCATTTT.